These 8 T cell receptor beta chains were sequenced from one sample in a study of blood T cell repertoires in COVID-19. Produced via immunoSEQ multiplex PCR; TCRdb's table is partial and in-frame only. The sample records more than 300,000 clones, 80% to 90% being singletons. Source material: PBMCs or T cells enriched from blood (not recorded which). These TCRs come from a woman in her late teens or twenties who had recovered from COVID-19.

This clone was recorded only once. This chain connects TRBV30 to TRBJ1-1; 10 bases agree with TRBD1. J was trimmed by 5 bases and V by 3 bases; bases with no gene match: 3. Germline CDR1 is GTSNPN and CDR2 is SVGIG (reference sequence). This CDR3 has 13 residues. The CDR3 loop reads CAWSEDRGTEAFF. The DNA for the CDR3 is TGTGCCTGGAGCGAGGACAGGGGGACTGAAGCTTTCTTT.

This chain connects TRBV6-4 to TRBJ1-1; 7 bases are shared with TRBD1. Per the germline V gene, CDR1 is MRHNA and CDR2 is SNTAGT. This CDR3 comprises 14 residues. The V segment lost 6 bases and the J segment 1 base; nucleotides outside the gene matches: 5. This CDR3 is CASRRDSWNTEAFF. The DNA for the CDR3 is TGTGCCAGCAGGCGGGACAGCTGGAACACTGAAGCTTTCTTT.

The gene calls are TRBV7-3 and TRBJ2-3; 10 bases line up with TRBD2. V shed 5 bases and J 7 bases; nucleotides not matched to a gene: 12. The germline V gene encodes CDR1 SGHTA and CDR2 FQGTGA. The CDR3 consists of 16 residues. The CDR3 protein is CASSPLRTSGTNTQYF. For the CDR3, the DNA is TGTGCCAGCAGCCCGCTCCGGACTAGCGGTACCAATACGCAGTATTTT.

This clone was detected once. The chain couples TRBV28 to TRBJ1-5; D is perhaps TRBD1 (5 bases). The CDR3 covers 16 residues. Trimming shortened V by 5 bases and J by 6 bases, and 20 bases separated the two germline ends. CDR1 and CDR2 from the germline V gene are MDHEN and SYDVKM. DNA for the CDR3: TGTGCCAGCAGTAACCAGGGTTTCGATAGAGGTCAGCCCCAGCATTTT. Protein product: CASSNQGFDRGQPQHF.

The chain uses TRBV5-5 and TRBJ1-5; D is undetermined. This CDR3 comprises 14 residues. Trimming removed 5 bases from V and 2 bases from J, with 11 bases in between. Germline values: CDR1 SGHKS, CDR2 YYEKEE (reference sequence). The CDR3 region is CASRSSVGNQPQHF. The CDR3 bases are TGTGCCAGCAGGTCCAGTGTGGGCAATCAGCCCCAGCATTTT.

The chain is built from TRBV11-2 and TRBJ1-2, with 7 positions matching TRBD1. The CDR3 has 13 residues. Germline assignment: CDR1 SGHAT and CDR2 FQNNGV. Trimming removed 6 bases from V and 4 bases from J; junction bases left unmatched: 5. This CDR3 is CASRDRVIYGYTF. The CDR3 DNA is TGTGCCAGCAGAGACAGGGTTATCTATGGCTACACCTTC. Full variable domain (missing parts from reference TRBV11-2 and TRBJ1-2): EAGVAQSPRYKIIEKRQSVAFWCNPISGHATLYWYQQILGQGPKLLIQFQNNGVVDDSQLPKDRFSAERLKGVDSTLKIQPAKLEDSAVYLCASRDRVIYGYTFGSGTRLTVV.

The rearrangement uses TRBV7-6 and TRBJ2-2; maybe TRBD2 (5 bases). The CDR3 has 16 residues. V was cut by 4 bases and J by 4 bases, with 16 bases left in between. Germline V CDR1 and CDR2: SGHVS, FNYEAQ. CDR3 sequence reads: CASSSPLRVSTGELFF. Here the CDR3 DNA reads TGTGCCAGCAGCTCCCCTTTGCGGGTTAGCACCGGGGAGCTGTTTTTT.

The V and J genes are TRBV3-1 (or the pseudogene TRBV3-2) and TRBJ1-6; TRBD1 agrees at 9 bases. The germline V gene has CDR1 LGHDT and CDR2 YNNKEL (reference sequence). After removal of 1 base from V and 7 bases from J, the junction contained 2 bases not matched to a gene. The CDR3 runs to 15 residues. The CDR3 DNA reads TGTGCCAGCAGCCAAGTACAGGGGGCGAATTCACCCCTCCACTTT. This encodes CASSQVQGANSPLHF.